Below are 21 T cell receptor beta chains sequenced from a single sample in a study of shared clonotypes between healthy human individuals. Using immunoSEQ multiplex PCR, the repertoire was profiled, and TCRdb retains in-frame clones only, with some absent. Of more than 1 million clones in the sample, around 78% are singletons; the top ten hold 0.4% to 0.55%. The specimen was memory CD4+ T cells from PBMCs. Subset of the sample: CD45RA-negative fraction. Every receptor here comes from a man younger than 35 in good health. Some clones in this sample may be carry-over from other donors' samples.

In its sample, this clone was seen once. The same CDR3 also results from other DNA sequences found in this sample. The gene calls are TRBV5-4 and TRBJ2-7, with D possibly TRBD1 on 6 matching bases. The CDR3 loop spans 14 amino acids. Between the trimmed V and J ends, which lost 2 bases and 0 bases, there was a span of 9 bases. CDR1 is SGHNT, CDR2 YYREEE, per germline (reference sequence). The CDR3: CASSFGQSSYEQYF. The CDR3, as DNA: TGTGCCAGCAGCTTTGGACAGAGCTCCTACGAGCAGTACTTC. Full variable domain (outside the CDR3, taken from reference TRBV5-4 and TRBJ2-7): ETGVTQSPTHLIKTRGQQVTLRCSSQSGHNTVSWYQQALGQGPQFIFQYYREEENGRGNFPPRFSGLQFPNYSSELNVNALELDDSALYLCASSFGQSSYEQYFGPGTRLTVT.

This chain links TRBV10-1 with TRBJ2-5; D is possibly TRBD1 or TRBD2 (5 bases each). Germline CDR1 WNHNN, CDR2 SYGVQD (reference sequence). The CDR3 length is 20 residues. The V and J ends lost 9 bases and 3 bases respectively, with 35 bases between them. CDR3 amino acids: CARHLKGDDRHPYLEETQYF. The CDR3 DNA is TGCGCCAGACACCTTAAAGGGGACGACCGACACCCCTACTTAGAAGAGACCCAGTACTTC.

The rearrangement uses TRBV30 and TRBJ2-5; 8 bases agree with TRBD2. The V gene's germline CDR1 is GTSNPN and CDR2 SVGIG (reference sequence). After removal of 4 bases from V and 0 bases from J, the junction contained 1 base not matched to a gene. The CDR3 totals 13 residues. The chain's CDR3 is CAWTGGYQETQYF. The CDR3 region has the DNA TGTGCCTGGACGGGGGGGTACCAAGAGACCCAGTACTTC. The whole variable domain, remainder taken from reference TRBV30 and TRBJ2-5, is SQTIHQWPATLVQPVGSPLSLECTVEGTSNPNLYWYRQAAGRGLQLLFYSVGIGQISSEVPQNLSASRPQDRQFILSSKKLLLSDSGFYLCAWTGGYQETQYFGPGTRLLVL.

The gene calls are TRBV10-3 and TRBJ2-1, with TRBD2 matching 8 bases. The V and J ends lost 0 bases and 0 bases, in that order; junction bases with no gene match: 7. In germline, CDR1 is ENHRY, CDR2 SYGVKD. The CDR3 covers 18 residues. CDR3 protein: CAISESSGGRTSYNEQFF. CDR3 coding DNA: TGTGCCATCAGTGAGTCGTCGGGCGGGAGGACCTCCTACAATGAGCAGTTCTTC.

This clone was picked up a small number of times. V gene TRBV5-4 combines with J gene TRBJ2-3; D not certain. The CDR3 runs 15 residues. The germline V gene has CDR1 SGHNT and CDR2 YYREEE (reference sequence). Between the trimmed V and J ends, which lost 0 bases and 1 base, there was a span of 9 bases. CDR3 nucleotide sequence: TGTGCCAGCAGCTTGGGTCTCCCCCGCACAGATACGCAGTATTTT. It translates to CASSLGLPRTDTQYF.

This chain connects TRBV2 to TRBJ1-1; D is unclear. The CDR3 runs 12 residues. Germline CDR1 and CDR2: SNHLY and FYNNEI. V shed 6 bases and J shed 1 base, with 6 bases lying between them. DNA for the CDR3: TGTGCCAGCAGGTCAGGGAACACTGAAGCTTTCTTT. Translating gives CASRSGNTEAFF.

This CDR3 reads CASSDRTGFEQYF. DNA of the CDR3: TGTGCCAGTAGCGATAGGACAGGGTTCGAGCAGTACTTC. The V call is TRBV19, the J call TRBJ2-7; TRBD1 matches 8 bases. Germline CDR1 and CDR2: LNHDA and SQIVND (reference sequence). This CDR3 comprises 13 residues. Unmatched junction bases numbered 7, after V lost 6 bases and J lost 6 bases. The full variable domain, in which reference TRBV19 and TRBJ2-7 provide the parts outside the CDR3, is DGGITQSPKYLFRKEGQNVTLSCEQNLNHDAMYWYRQDPGQGLRLIYYSQIVNDFQKGDIAEGYSVSREKKESFPLTVTSAQKNPTAFYLCASSDRTGFEQYFGPGTRLTVT.

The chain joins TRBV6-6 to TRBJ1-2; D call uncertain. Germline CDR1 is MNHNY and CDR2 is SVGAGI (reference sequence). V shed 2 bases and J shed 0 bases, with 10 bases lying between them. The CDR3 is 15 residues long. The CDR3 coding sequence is TGTGCCAGCAGTTACGTCCCCGGCCCTAACTATGGCTACACCTTC. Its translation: CASSYVPGPNYGYTF.

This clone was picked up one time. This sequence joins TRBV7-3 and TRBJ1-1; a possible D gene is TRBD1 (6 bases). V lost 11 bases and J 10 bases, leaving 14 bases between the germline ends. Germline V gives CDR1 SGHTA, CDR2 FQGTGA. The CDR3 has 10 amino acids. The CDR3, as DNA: TGTGCCCGCCACTCGGACAGAGCTTTCTTT. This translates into CARHSDRAFF.

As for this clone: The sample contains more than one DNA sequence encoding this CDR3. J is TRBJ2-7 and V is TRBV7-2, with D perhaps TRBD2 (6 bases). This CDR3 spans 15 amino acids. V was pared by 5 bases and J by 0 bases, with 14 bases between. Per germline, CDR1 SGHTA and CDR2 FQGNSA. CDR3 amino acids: CASSVRGFSSYEQYF. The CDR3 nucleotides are TGTGCCAGCAGCGTACGGGGGTTCAGCTCCTACGAGCAGTACTTC.

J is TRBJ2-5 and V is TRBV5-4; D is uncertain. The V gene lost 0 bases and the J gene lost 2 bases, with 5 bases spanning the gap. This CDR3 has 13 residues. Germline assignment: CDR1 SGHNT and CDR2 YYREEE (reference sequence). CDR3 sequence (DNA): TGTGCCAGCAGCTTGGTAGCTCAAGAGACCCAGTACTTC. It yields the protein CASSLVAQETQYF.

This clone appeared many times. This CDR3 is CASSSPSGGYGYTF. The CDR3 DNA is TGTGCCAGCAGTTCCCCTAGCGGTGGCTATGGCTACACCTTC. The V and J genes are TRBV28 and TRBJ1-2; D is ambiguous. This CDR3 spans 14 amino acids. Germline V gene lookup returns CDR1 MDHEN and CDR2 SYDVKM. V was cut by 4 bases and J by 4 bases, with 13 bases left in between.

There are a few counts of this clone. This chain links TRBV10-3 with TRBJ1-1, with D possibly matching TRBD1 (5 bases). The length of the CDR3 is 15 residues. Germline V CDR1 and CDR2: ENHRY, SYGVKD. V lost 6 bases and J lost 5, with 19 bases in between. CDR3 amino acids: CAIREPTADRTEAFF. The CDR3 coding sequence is TGTGCCATCAGGGAACCGACAGCGGATCGGACTGAAGCTTTCTTT.

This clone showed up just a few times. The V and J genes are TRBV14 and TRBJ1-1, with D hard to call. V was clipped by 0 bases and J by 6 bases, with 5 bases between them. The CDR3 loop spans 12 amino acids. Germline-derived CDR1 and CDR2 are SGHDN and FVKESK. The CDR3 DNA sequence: TGTGCCAGCAGCCAAGAGGGCCCTGAAGCTTTCTTT. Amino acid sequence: CASSQEGPEAFF.

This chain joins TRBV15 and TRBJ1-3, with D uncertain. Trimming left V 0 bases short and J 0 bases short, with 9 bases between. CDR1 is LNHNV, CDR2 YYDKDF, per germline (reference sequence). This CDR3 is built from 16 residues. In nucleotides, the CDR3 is TGTGCCACCAGCAGAGATTACCAGCTCTCTGGAAACACCATATATTTT. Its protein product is CATSRDYQLSGNTIYF.

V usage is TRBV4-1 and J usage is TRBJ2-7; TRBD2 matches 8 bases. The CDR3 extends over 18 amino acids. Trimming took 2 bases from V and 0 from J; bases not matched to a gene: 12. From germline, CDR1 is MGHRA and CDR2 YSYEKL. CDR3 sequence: CASSQTTGAGTSSYEQYF. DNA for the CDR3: TGCGCCAGCAGCCAAACGACAGGCGCCGGGACTAGCTCCTACGAGCAGTACTTC.

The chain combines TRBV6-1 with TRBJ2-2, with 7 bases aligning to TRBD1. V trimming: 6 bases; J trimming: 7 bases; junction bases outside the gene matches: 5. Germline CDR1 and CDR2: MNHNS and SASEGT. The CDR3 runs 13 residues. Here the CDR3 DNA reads TGTGCCAGCAGCAACGACAGGGTCGGGGAGCTGTTTTTT. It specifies CASSNDRVGELFF.

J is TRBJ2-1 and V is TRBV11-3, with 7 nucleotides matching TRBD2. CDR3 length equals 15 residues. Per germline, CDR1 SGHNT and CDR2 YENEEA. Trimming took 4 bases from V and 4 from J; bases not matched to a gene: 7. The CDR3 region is CASSSSSGIYNEQFF. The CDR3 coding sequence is TGTGCCAGCAGCTCCTCCAGCGGGATTTACAATGAGCAGTTCTTC.

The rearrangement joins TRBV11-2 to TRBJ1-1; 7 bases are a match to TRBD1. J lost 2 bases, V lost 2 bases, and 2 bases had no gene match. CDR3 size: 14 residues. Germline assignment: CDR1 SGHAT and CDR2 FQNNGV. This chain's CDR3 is CASSLWTGNTEAFF. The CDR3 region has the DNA TGTGCCAGCAGCTTATGGACAGGTAACACTGAAGCTTTCTTT. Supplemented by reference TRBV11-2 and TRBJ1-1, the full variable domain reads EAGVAQSPRYKIIEKRQSVAFWCNPISGHATLYWYQQILGQGPKLLIQFQNNGVVDDSQLPKDRFSAERLKGVDSTLKIQPAKLEDSAVYLCASSLWTGNTEAFFGQGTRLTVV.

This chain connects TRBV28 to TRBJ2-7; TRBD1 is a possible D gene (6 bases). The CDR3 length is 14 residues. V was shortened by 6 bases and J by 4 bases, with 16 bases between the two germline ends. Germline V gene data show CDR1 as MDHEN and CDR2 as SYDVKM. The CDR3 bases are TGTGCCAGCAGGATGAGACAGGTAGTTTACGAGCAGTACTTC. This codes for CASRMRQVVYEQYF.

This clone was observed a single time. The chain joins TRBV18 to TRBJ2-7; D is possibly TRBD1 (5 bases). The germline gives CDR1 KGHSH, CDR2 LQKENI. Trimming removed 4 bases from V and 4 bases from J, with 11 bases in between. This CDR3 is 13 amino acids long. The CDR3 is CASSLSREYEQYF. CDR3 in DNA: TGTGCCAGCTCACTTAGCAGGGAATACGAGCAGTACTTC.